Listed here is a single T cell receptor beta chain. Its antigen remains unidentified. This specimen comes from a study of T cell responses to AZD1222 COVID-19 vaccine. Study-level results: Spike-specific TCR breadth and depth went up after people got two AZD1222 doses. Repertoire samples came only from after the peak T cell response. Donors, mostly white British, included more females; clonal diversity was possibly underestimated.

The germline V gene has CDR1 SGDLS and CDR2 YYNGEE. The CDR3 sequence is 15 residues long. Trimming stripped 0 bases from V and 1 base from J, with 8 bases between. Only in-frame clones appear in the TCRdb table, and some are missing; sequencing was by immunoSEQ multiplex PCR. Among about 140,000 clones listed, over 85% were seen once. This receptor was identified in an adult in good health. Sequenced material: peripheral blood, taken on day 0 of AZD1222 vaccination. The chain links TRBV9 to TRBJ2-1; D possibly uses TRBD1 or TRBD2 (6 bases each). The CDR3 DNA reads as TGTGCCAGCAGCGTAGGGGGGGCTTCCTACAATGAGCAGTTCTTC. Translated, it gives CASSVGGASYNEQFF.